The next 9 T cell receptor beta chains were all read from a single sample in a study of siplizumab effects on memory and regulatory T cells. TCRdb's table, derived via immunoSEQ multiplex PCR, lists solely in-frame clones and lacks some. In the table there are around 65,000 clones, 79% of which are singletons. The sequenced material came from memory CD4+ T cells sorted from blood. These TCRs come from a human donor in good health.

The chain has TRBV4-1 and TRBJ2-5, with 13 bases aligning to TRBD2. The junction had 15 bases not matched to a gene; V was cut back by 0 bases and J by 5 bases. Germline V gives CDR1 MGHRA, CDR2 YSYEKL. This CDR3 is 20 amino acids long. The CDR3 DNA follows: TGCGCCAGCAGCCAAGAAAAGCTGGGACTAGCGGGGAAGTGGGGCGAGACCCAGTACTTC. Its translation: CASSQEKLGLAGKWGETQYF.

The rearrangement joins TRBV29-1 to TRBJ1-2, with 10 bases identical to TRBD1. V was clipped by 1 base and J by 5 bases; unmatched bases: 4. This CDR3 is built from 14 residues. From germline, CDR1 is SQVTM and CDR2 ANQGSEA. The CDR3 region has the DNA TGCAGCGTTGAAGCCCGGGACAGGGGATATGGCTACACCTTC. Residues: CSVEARDRGYGYTF.

A single count supports this clone. The chain carries TRBV28 and TRBJ2-7; 8 nucleotides align to TRBD2. The CDR3 is 15 amino acids. The V gene's germline CDR1 is MDHEN and CDR2 SYDVKM. V trimming: 6 bases; J trimming: 4 bases; junction bases outside the gene matches: 11. The CDR3 DNA reads as TGTGCCAGCAGCTCCGGGGGGGGATTCATTTACGAGCAGTACTTC. This gives the protein CASSSGGGFIYEQYF.

The chain has TRBV5-8 and TRBJ1-1; D not certain. V lost 0 bases and J lost 1, with 7 bases in between. The CDR3 sequence is 14 residues long. The V gene's germline CDR1 is SGHTS and CDR2 YDEGEE. The CDR3: CASSLGRRNTEAFF. DNA for the CDR3: TGTGCCAGCAGCTTGGGGAGGAGGAACACTGAAGCTTTCTTT. The variable domain in full, with the rest retrieved from reference TRBV5-8 and TRBJ1-1, is EAGVTQSPTHLIKTRGQQATLRCSPISGHTSVYWYQQALGLGLQFLLWYDEGEERNRGNFPPRFSGRQFPNYSSELNVNALELEDSALYLCASSLGRRNTEAFFGQGTRLTVV.

The gene calls are TRBV18 and TRBJ1-6; TRBD1 matches at 7 bases. The CDR3 runs 17 residues. The V and J ends lost 5 bases and 4 bases, in that order; junction bases with no gene match: 11. From germline, CDR1 is KGHSH and CDR2 LQKENI. The CDR3 loop reads CASSSGQETSYNSPLHF. In DNA form, the CDR3 reads TGTGCCAGCTCATCCGGACAGGAAACTAGTTATAATTCACCCCTCCACTTT.

The chain employs TRBV9 and TRBJ1-3, with 10 bases matching TRBD1. V was clipped by 0 bases and J by 1 base; unmatched bases: 4. Germline lookup yields CDR1 SGDLS and CDR2 YYNGEE. CDR3 length equals 17 residues. CDR3 loop: CASSVAPGQGSGNTIYF. CDR3 coding DNA: TGTGCCAGCAGCGTAGCCCCGGGACAGGGGTCTGGAAACACCATATATTTT.

This clone was seen a single time. This rearrangement joins TRBV18 to TRBJ2-1; D possibly corresponds to TRBD1 (6 bases). The germline V and J ends were trimmed by 4 bases and 1 base, with 17 bases remaining between them. The CDR3 is 17 amino acids. Germline loops: CDR1 KGHSH, CDR2 LQKENI. The CDR3 DNA sequence: TGTGCCAGCTCACGCCCCACAGGGCAGGTATCCTACAATGAGCAGTTCTTC. Its translation is CASSRPTGQVSYNEQFF. Variable domain in full (rest from reference TRBV18 and TRBJ2-1): NAGVMQNPRHLVRRRGQEARLRCSPMKGHSHVYWYRQLPEEGLKFMVYLQKENIIDESGMPKERFSAEFPKEGPSILRIQQVVRGDSAAYFCASSRPTGQVSYNEQFFGPGTRLTVL.

This chain joins TRBV19 and TRBJ1-5, with D maybe TRBD1 (5 bases). Trimming took off 10 bases at V and 3 bases at J, with 13 bases between the two ends. Germline lookup yields CDR1 LNHDA and CDR2 SQIVND (reference sequence). This CDR3 comprises 13 residues. CDR3 sequence: CATSGELNQPQHF. The CDR3 region has the DNA TGTGCCACCTCGGGGGAGCTCAATCAGCCCCAGCATTTT.

Note on this clone: Other DNA sequences in this sample translate to the same CDR3. This rearrangement joins TRBV4-3 to TRBJ1-4, with D tentatively TRBD1 (6 bases). Germline lookup yields CDR1 LGHNA and CDR2 YSLEER. V was shortened by 0 bases and J by 5 bases, with 10 bases between the two germline ends. This CDR3 is built from 15 residues. The CDR3 reads CASSQDRGGNEKLFF. The CDR3 DNA reads TGCGCCAGCAGCCAAGATCGCGGGGGCAATGAAAAACTGTTTTTT.